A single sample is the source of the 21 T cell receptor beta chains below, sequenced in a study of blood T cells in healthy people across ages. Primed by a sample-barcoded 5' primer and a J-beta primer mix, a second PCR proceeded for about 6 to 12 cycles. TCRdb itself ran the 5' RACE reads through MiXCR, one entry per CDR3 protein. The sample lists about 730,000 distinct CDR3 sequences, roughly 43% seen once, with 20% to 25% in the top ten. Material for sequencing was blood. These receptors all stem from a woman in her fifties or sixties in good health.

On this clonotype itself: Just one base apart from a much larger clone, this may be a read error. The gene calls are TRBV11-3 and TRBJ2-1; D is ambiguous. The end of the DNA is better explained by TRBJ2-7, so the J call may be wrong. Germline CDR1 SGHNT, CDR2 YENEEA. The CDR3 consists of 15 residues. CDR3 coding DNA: TGTGCCAGCAGCCCAAAGGGTGGCTCCTACAATGAGCAGTACTTC. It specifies CASSPKGGSYNEQYF.

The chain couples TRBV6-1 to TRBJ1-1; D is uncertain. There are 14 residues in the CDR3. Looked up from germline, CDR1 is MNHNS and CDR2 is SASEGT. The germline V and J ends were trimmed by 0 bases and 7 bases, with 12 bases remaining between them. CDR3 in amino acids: CASSEARGSREAFF. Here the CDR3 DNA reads TGTGCCAGCAGTGAAGCGCGGGGTTCTCGTGAAGCTTTCTTT.

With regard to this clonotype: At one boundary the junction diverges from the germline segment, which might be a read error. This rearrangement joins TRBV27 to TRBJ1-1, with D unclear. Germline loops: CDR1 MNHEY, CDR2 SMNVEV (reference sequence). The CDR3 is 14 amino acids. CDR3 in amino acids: CVSSLLGIITEAFF. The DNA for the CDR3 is TGTGTCAGCAGTTTACTTGGAATAATCACTGAAGCTTTCTTT.

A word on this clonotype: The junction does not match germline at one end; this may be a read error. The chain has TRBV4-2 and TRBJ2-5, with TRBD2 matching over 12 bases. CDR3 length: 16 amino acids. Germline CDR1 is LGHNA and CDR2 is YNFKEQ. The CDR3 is CASSKEPSGGAQAQYF. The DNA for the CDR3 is TGTGCCAGCAGCAAAGAGCCTAGCGGGGGGGCTCAGGCCCAGTACTTC.

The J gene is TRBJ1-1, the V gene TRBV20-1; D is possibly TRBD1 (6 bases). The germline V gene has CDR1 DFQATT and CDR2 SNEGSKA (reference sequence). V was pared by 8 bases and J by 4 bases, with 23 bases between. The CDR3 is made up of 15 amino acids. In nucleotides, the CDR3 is TGCAGTCCGAGAGTGATTGGGGGCGCGGGCACTGAAGCTTTCTTT. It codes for CSPRVIGGAGTEAFF.

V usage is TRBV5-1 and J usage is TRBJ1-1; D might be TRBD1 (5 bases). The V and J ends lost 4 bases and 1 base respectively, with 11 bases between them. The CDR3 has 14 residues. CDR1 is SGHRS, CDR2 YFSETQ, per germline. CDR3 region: CASSGVGANTEAFF. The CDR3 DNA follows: TGCGCCAGCAGCGGAGTAGGGGCGAACACTGAAGCTTTCTTT.

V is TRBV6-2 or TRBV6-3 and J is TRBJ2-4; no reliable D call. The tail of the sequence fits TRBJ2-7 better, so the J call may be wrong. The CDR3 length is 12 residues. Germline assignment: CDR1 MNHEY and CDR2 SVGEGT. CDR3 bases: TGTGCCAGCAGTCCACAAGTCTACGAGCAGTACTTC. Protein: CASSPQVYEQYF.

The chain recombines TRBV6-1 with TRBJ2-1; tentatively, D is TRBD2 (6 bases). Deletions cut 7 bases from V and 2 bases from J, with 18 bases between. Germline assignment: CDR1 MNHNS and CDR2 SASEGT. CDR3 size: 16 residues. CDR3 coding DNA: TGTGCCAGCACTGATCCCGGGGGAACTACCTACAATGAGCAGTTCTTC. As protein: CASTDPGGTTYNEQFF.

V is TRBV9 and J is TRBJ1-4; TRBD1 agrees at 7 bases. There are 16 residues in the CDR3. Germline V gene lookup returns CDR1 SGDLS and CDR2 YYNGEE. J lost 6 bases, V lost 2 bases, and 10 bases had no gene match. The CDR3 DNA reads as TGTGCCAGCAGCGTGGCACCGACAGGGCTGGATGAAAAACTGTTTTTT. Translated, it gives CASSVAPTGLDEKLFF.

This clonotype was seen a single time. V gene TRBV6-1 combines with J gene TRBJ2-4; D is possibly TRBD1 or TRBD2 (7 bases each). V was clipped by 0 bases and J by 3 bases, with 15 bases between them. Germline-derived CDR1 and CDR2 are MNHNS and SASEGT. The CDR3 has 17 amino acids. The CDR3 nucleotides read TGTGCCAGCAGTGAAGCTGGCCAGGGGGGGAGCAAAAACATTCAGTACTTC. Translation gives CASSEAGQGGSKNIQYF.

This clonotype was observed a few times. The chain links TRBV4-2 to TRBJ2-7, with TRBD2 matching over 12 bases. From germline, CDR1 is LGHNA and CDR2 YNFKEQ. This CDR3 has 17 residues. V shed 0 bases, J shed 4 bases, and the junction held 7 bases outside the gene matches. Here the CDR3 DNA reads TGTGCCAGCAGCCAAGATCCTAGCGGGAGGGTGGAGTACGAGCAGTACTTC. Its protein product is CASSQDPSGRVEYEQYF.

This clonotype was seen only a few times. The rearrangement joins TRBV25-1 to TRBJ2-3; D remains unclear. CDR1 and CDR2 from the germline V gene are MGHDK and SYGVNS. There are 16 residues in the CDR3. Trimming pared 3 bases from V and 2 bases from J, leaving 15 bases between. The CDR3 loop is CASSDSRRSITDTQYF. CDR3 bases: TGTGCCAGCAGTGACTCCCGGCGTTCCATCACAGATACGCAGTATTTT.

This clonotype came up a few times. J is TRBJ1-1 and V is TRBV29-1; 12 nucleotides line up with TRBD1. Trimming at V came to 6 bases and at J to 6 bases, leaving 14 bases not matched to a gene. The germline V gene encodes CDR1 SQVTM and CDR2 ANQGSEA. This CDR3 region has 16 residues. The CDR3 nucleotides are TGCAGCGTCTCCGGGACAGGGGGCGCAGGATCGGCTGAAGCTTTCTTT. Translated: CSVSGTGGAGSAEAFF.

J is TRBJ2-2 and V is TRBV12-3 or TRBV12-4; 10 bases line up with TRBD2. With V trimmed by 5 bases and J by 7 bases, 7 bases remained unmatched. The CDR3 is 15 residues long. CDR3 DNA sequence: TGTGCCAGCAGTCCAGCGGGAGGGCGGAGCGGGGAGCTGTTTTTT. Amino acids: CASSPAGGRSGELFF.

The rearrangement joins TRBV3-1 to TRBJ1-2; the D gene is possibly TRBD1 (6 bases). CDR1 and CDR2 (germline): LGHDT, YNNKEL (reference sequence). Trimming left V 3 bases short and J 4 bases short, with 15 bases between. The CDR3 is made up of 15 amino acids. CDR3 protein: CASSQGGAGLYGYTF. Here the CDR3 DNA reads TGTGCCAGCAGCCAGGGGGGGGCTGGACTCTATGGCTACACCTTC.

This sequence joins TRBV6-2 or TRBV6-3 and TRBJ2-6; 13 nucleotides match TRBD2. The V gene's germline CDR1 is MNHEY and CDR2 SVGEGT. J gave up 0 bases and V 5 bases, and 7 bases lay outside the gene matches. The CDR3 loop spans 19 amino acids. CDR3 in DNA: TGTGCCAGCAGTGACCTCACTAGCGGGGGGGCCTCTGGGGCCAACGTCCTGACTTTC. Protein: CASSDLTSGGASGANVLTF.

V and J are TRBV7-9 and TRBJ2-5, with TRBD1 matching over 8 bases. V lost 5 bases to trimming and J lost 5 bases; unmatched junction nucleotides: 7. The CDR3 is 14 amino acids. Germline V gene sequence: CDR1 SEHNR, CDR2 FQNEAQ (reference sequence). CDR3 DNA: TGTGCCAGCAGCCCATGGACAGGGTTTGAGACCCAGTACTTC. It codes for CASSPWTGFETQYF.

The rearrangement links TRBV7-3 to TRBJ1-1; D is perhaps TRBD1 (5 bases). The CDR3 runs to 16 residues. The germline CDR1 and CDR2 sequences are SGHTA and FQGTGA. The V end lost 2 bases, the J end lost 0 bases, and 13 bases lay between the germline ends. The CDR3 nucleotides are TGTGCCAGCAGCTTACTTGGGGGGATCATGAACACTGAAGCTTTCTTT. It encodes CASSLLGGIMNTEAFF. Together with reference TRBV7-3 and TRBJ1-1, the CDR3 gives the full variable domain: GAGVSQTPSNKVTEKGKYVELRCDPISGHTALYWYRQSLGQGPEFLIYFQGTGAADDSGLPNDRFFAVRPEGSVSTLKIQRTERGDSAVYLCASSLLGGIMNTEAFFGQGTRLTVV.

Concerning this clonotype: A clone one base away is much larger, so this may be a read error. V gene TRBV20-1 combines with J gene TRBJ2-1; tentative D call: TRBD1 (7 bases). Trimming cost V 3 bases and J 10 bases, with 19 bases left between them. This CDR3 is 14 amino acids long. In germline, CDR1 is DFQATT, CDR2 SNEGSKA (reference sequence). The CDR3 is CSARDRREAYEQFF. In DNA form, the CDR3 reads TGCAGTGCTAGGGACAGGAGGGAAGCCTACGAGCAGTTCTTC.

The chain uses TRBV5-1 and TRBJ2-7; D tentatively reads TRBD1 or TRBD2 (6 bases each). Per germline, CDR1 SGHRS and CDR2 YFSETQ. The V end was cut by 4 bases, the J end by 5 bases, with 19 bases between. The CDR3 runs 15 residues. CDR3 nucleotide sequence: TGCGCCAGCAGCGGGGGGTCGGGGGCAAAGGACGAGCAGTACTTC. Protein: CASSGGSGAKDEQYF. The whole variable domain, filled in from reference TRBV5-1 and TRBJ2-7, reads KAGVTQTPRYLIKTRGQQVTLSCSPISGHRSVSWYQQTPGQGLQFLFEYFSETQRNKGNFPGRFSGRQFSNSRSEMNVSTLELGDSALYLCASSGGSGAKDEQYFGPGTRLTVT.

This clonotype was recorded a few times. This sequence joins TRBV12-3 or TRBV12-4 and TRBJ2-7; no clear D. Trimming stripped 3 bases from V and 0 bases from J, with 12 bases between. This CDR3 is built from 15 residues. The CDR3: CASSFGASNSYEQYF. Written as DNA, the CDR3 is TGTGCCAGCAGTTTCGGTGCGTCCAACTCCTACGAGCAGTACTTC.